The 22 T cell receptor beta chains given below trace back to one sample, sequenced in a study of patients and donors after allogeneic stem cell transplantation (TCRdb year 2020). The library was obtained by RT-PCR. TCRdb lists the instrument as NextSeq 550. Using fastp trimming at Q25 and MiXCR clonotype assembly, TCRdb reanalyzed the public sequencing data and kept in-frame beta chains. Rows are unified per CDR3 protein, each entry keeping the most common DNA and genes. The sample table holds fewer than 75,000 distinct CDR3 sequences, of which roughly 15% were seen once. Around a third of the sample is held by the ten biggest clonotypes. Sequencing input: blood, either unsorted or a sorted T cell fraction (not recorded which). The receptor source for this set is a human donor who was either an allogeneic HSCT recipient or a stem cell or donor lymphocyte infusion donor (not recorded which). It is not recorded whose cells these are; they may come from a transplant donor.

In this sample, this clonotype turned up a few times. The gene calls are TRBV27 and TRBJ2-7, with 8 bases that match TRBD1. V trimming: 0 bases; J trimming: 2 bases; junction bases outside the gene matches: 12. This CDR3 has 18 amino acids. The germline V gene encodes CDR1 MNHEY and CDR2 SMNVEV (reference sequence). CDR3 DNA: TGTGCCAGCAGTTTATCAAACCAGGGGACAGGTGGAACCTACGAGCAGTACTTC. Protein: CASSLSNQGTGGTYEQYF.

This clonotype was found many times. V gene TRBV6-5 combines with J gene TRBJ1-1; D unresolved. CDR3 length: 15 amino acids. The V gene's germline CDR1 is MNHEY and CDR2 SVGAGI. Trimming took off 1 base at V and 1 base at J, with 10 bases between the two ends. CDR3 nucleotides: TGTGCCAGCAGTTACTTTAGAGTGGAGAACACTGAAGCTTTCTTT. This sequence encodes CASSYFRVENTEAFF.

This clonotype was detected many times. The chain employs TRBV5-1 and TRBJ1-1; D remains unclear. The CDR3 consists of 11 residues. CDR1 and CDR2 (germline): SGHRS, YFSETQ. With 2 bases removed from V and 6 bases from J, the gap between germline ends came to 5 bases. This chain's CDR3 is CASSFGAEAFF. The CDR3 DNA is TGCGCCAGCAGCTTTGGCGCTGAAGCTTTCTTT.

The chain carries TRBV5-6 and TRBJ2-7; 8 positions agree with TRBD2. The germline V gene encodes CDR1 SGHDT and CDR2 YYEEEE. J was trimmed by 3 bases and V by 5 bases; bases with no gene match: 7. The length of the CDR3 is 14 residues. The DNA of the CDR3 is TGTGCCAGCAGTTGGACTAGCCGGGACTACGAGCAGTACTTC. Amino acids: CASSWTSRDYEQYF.

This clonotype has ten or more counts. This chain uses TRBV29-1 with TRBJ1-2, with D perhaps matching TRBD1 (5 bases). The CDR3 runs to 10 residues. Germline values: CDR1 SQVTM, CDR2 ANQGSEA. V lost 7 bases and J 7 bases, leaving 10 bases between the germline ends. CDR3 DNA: TGCAGCGCCGATGGGGGTGGCTACACCTTC. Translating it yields CSADGGGYTF.

DNA for the CDR3: TGTGCCAGCAGCGCCGGACTAGCGTTGACAGATACGCAGTATTTT. This gives the protein CASSAGLALTDTQYF. The genes are TRBV13 and TRBJ2-3, with 9 bases identical to TRBD2. The V gene's germline CDR1 is PRHDT and CDR2 FYEKMQ (reference sequence). The CDR3 extends over 15 amino acids. V gave up 5 bases and J gave up 3 bases; unmatched junction bases: 6.

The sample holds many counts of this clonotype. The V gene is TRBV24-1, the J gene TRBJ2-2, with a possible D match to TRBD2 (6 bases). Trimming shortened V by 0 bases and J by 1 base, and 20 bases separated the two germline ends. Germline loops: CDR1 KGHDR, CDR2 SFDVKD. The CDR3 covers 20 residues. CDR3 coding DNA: TGTGCCACCAGTGATTTGCGAATCCTCGGGGAGGTCAAGAACACCGGGGAGCTGTTTTTT. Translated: CATSDLRILGEVKNTGELFF.

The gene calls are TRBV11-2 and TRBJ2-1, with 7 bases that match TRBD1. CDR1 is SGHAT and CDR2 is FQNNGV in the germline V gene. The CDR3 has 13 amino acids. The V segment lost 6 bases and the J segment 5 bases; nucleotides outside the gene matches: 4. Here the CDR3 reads CASRVTGNNEQFF. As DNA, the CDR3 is TGTGCCAGCAGGGTGACAGGGAACAATGAGCAGTTCTTC.

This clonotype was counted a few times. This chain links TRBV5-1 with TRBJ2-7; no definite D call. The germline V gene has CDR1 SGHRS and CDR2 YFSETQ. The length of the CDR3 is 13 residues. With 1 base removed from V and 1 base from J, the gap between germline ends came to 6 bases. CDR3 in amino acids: CASSLFRSYEQYF. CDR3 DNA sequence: TGCGCCAGCAGCTTGTTCCGATCCTACGAGCAGTACTTC.

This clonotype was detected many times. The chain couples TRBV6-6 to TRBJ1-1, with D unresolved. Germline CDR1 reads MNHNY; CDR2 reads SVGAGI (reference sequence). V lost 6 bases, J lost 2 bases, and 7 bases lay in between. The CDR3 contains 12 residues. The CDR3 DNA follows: TGTGCCAGCAGGAGGGTAAACACTGAAGCTTTCTTT. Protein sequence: CASRRVNTEAFF.

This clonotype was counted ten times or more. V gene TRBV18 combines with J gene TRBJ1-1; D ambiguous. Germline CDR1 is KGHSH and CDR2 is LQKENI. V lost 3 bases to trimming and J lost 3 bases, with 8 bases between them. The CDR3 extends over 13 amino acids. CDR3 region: CASSPSQYTEAFF. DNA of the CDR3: TGTGCCAGCTCACCGTCCCAGTACACTGAAGCTTTCTTT.

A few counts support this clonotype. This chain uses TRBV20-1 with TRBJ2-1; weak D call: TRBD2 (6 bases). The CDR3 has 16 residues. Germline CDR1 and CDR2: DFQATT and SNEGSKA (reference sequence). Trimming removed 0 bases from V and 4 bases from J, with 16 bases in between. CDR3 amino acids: CSARDHKRVFYNEQFF. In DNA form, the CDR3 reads TGCAGTGCTAGAGATCATAAGCGGGTATTTTACAATGAGCAGTTCTTC.

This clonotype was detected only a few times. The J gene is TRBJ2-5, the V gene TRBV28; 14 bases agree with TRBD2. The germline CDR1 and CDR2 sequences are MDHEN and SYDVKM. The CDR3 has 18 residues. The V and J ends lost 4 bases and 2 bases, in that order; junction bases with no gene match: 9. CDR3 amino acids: CASSSGLAGGTRQETQYF. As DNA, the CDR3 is TGTGCCAGCAGTTCAGGACTAGCGGGAGGTACCCGTCAAGAGACCCAGTACTTC.

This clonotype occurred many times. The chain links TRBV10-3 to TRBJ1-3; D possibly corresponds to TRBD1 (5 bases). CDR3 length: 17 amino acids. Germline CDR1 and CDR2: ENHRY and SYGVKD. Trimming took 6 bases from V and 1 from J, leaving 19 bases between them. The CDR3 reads CAIRLQGPRFSGNTIYF. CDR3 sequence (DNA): TGTGCCATCAGACTCCAGGGACCCCGATTTTCTGGAAACACCATATATTTT.

The CDR3 is CASSLGQVITGELFF. The CDR3 bases are TGTGCCAGCAGTTTGGGACAGGTTATCACCGGGGAGCTGTTTTTT. The rearrangement joins TRBV6-5 to TRBJ2-2, with 8 bases that match TRBD1. CDR1 MNHEY and CDR2 SVGAGI come from the germline V gene. The CDR3 spans 15 residues. Trimming cost V 4 bases and J 4 bases; bases outside gene matches: 5.

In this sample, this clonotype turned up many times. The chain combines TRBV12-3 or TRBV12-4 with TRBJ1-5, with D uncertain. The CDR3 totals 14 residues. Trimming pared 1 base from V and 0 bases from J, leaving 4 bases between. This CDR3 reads CASSLGRSNQPQHF. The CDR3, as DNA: TGTGCCAGCAGTTTAGGGCGTAGCAATCAGCCCCAGCATTTT.

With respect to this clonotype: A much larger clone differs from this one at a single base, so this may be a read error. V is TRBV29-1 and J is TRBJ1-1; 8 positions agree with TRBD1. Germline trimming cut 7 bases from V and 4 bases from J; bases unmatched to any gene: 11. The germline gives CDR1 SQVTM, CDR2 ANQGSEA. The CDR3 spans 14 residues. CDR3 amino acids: CSAPRQGFITEAFF. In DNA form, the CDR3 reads TGCAGCGCCCCGAGACAGGGGTTTATCACTGAAGCTTTCTTT.

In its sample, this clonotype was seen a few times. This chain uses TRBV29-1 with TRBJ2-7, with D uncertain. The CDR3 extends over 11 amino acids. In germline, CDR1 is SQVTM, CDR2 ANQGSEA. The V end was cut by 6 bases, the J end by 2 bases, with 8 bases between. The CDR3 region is CSVTDPYEQYF. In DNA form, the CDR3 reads TGCAGCGTCACGGACCCCTACGAGCAGTACTTC.

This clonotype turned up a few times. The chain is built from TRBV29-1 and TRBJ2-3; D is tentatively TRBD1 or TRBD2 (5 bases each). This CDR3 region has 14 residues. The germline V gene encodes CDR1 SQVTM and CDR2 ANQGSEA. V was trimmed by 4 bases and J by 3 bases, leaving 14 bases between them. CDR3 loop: CSVALGTATDTQYF. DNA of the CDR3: TGCAGCGTTGCACTTGGGACGGCTACAGATACGCAGTATTTT.

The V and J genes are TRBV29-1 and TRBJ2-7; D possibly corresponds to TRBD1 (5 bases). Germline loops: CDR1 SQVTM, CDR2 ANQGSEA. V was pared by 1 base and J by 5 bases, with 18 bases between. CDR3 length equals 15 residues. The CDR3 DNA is TGCAGCGTTGAAGGGCACCAGGGAATTGAGAACGAGCAGTACTTC. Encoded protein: CSVEGHQGIENEQYF.

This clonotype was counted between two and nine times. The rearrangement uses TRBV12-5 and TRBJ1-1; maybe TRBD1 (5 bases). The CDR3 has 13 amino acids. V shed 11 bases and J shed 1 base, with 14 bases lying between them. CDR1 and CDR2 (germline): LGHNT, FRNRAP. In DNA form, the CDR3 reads TGTGCTGGATACCGAACAGGGAACACTGAAGCTTTCTTT. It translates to CAGYRTGNTEAFF.

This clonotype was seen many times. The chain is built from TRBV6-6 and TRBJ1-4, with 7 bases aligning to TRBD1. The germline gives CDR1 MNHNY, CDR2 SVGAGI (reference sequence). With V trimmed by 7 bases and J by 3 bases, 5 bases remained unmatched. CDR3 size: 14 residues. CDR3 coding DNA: TGTGCCAGCAAACCCGGGACAGCTAATGAAAAACTGTTTTTT. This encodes CASKPGTANEKLFF.